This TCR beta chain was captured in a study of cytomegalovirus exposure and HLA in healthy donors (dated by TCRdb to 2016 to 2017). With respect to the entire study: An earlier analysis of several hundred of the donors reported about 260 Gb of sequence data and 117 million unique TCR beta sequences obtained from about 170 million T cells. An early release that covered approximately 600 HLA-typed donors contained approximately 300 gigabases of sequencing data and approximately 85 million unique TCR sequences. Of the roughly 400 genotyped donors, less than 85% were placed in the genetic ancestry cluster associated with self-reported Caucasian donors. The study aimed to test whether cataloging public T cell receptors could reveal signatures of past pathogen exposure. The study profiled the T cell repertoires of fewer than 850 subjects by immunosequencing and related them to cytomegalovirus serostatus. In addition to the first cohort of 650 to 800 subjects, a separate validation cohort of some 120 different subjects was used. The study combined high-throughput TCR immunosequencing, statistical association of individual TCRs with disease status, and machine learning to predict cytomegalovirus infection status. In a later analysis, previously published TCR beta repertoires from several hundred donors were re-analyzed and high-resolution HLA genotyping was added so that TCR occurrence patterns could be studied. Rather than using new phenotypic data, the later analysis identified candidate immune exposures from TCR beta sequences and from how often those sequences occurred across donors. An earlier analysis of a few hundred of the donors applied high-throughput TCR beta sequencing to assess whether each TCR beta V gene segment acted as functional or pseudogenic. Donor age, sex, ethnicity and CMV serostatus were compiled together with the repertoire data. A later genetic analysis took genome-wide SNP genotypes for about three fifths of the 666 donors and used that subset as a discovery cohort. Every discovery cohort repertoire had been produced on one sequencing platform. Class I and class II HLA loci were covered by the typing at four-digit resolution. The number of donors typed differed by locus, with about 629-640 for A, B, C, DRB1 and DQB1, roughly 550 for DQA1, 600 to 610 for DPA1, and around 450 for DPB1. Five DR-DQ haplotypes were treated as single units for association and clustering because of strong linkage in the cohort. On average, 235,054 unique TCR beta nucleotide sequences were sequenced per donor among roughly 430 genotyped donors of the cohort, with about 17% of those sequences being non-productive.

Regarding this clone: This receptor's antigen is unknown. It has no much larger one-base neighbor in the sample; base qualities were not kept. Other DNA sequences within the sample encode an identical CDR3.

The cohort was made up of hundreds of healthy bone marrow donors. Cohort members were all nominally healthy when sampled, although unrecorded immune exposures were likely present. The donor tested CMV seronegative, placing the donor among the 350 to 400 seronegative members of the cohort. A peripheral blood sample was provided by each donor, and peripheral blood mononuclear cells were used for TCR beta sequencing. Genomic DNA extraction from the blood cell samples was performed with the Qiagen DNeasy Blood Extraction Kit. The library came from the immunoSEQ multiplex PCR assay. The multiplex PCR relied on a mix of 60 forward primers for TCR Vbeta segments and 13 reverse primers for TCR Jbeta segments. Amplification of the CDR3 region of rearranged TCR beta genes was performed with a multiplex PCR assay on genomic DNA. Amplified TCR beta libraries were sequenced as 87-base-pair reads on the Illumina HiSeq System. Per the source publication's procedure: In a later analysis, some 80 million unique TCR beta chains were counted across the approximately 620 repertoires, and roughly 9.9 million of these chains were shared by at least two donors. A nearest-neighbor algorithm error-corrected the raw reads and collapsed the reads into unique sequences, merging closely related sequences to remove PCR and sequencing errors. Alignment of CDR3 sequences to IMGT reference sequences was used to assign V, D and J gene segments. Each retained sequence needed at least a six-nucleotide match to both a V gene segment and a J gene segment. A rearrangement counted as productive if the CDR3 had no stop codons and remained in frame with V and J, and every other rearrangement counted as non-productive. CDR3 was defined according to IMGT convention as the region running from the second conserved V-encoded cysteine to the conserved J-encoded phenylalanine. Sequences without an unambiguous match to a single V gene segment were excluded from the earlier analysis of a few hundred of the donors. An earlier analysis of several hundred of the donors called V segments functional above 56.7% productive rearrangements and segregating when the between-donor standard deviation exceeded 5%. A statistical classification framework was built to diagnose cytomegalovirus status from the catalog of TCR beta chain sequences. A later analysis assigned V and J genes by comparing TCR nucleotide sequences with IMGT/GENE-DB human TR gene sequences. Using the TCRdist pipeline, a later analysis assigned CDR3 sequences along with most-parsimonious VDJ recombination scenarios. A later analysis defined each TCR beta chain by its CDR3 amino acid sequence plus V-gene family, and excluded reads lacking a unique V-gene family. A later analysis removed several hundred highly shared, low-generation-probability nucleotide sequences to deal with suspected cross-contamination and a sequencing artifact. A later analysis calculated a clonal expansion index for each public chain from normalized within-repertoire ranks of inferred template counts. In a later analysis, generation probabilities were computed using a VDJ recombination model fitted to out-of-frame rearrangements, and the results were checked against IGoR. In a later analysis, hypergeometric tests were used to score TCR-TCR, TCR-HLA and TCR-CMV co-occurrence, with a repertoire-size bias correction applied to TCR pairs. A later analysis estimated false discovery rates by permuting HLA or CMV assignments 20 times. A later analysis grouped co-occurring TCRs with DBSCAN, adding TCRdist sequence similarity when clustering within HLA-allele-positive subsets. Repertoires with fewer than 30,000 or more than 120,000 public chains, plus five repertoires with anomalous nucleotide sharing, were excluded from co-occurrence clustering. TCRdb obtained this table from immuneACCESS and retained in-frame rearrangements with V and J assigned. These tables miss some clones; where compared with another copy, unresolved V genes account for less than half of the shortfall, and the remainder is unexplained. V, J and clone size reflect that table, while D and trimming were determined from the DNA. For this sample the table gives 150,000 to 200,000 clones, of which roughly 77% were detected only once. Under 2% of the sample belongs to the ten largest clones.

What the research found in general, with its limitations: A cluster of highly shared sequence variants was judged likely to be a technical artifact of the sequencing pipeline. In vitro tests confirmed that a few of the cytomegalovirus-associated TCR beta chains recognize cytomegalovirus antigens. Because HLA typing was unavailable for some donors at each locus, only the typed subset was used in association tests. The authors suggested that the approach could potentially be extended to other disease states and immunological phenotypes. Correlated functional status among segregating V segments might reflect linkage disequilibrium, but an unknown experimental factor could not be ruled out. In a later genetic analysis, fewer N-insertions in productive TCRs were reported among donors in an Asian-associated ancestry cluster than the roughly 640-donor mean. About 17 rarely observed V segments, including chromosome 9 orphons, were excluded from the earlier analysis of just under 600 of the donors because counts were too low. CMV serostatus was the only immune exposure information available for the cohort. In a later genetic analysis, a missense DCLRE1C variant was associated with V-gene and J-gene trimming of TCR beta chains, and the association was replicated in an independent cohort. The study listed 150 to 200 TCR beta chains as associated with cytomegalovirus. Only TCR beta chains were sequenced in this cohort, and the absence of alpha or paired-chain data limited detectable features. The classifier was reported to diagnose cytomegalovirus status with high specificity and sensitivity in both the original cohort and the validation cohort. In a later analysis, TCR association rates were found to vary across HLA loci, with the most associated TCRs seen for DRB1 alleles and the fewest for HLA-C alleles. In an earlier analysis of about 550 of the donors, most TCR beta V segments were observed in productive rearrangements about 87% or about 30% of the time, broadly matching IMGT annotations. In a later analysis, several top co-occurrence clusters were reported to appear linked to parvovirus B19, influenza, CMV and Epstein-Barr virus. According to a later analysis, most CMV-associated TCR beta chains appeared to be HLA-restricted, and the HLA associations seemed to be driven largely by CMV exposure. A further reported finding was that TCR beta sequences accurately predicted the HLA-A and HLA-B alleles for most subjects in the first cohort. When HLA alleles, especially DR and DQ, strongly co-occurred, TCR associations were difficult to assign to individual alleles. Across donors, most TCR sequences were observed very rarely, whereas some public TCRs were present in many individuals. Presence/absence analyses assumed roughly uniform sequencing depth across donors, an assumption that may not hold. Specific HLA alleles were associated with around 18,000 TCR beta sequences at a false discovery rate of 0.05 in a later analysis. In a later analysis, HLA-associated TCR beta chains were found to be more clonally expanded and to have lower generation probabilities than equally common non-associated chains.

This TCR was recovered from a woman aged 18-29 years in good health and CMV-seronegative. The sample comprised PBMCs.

This receptor has the CDR3 CASSRDRGGNQPQHF. The nucleotides are TGTGCCAGCAGTCGGGACAGGGGGGGCAATCAGCCCCAGCATTTT. The chain is assembled from TRBV6-5 and TRBJ1-5, and 11 junctional nucleotides match TRBD1. CDR1 and CDR2 are drawn from the germline V gene: MNHEY, SVGAGI. Inclusive of the bounding cysteine and phenylalanine, the CDR3 is 15 residues long. Only the CDR3 portion is preserved as DNA: 45 bases, with reading frame beginning at the first base. Trimming removed 5 bases from V and 2 bases from J; the gene matches leave 2 bases unexplained.